Listed here are 17 T cell receptor beta chains from one sample, sequenced in a study of cytomegalovirus exposure and HLA in healthy donors (dated by TCRdb to about 2017). Library prep was done by the immunoSEQ multiplex PCR assay. The multiplex PCR relied on a mix of 60 forward primers for TCR Vbeta segments and 13 reverse primers for TCR Jbeta segments. The immuneACCESS repertoire file appears here via TCRdb, limited to in-frame rearrangements. These files lack a portion of the clones; in checked studies, under half of the deficit traces to unresolved V genes, and the cause of the others is not known. This sample gives around 180,000 clones in total; about 78% of them show up just once. The top ten hold 13% of the sample. Sequences were obtained from PBMCs. The receptors come from a woman between 45 and 65 years old in good health and CMV-seropositive.

The chain is built from TRBV4-1 and TRBJ1-1; 7 bases fit TRBD1. The CDR3 covers 15 residues. In germline, CDR1 is MGHRA, CDR2 YSYEKL. Trimming cost V 4 bases and J 4 bases; bases outside gene matches: 9. The CDR3 DNA is TGCGCCAGCAGCCTAAGCCAACAGGGGAGCACTGAAGCTTTCTTT. Protein sequence: CASSLSQQGSTEAFF.

CDR3 region: CASSGRTGLSNQPQHF. CDR3 DNA: TGTGCCAGCAGTGGAAGGACAGGGCTGAGCAATCAGCCCCAGCATTTT. The V and J genes are TRBV6-1 and TRBJ1-5, with 8 positions matching TRBD1. The germline V gene has CDR1 MNHNS and CDR2 SASEGT. This CDR3 is built from 16 residues. V shed 4 bases, J shed 1 base, and the junction held 6 bases outside the gene matches.

The genes are TRBV7-3 and TRBJ2-7; TRBD2 is a possible D gene (5 bases). The CDR3 has 16 residues. Trimming removed 5 bases from V and 2 bases from J, with 19 bases in between. Germline CDR1 reads SGHTA; CDR2 reads FQGTGA. The CDR3 coding sequence is TGTGCCAGCAGCATCCGGGAATCCACATGCCCCTACGAGCAGTACTTC. As protein: CASSIRESTCPYEQYF.

The chain recombines TRBV2 with TRBJ1-1; D ambiguous. Trimming removed 7 bases from V and 3 bases from J, with 12 bases in between. Per the germline V gene, CDR1 is SNHLY and CDR2 is FYNNEI. The CDR3 has 13 residues. The CDR3 sequence is CASTPEQHTEAFF. Written as DNA, the CDR3 is TGTGCCAGCACCCCTGAACAGCACACTGAAGCTTTCTTT. The whole variable domain, remainder taken from reference TRBV2 and TRBJ1-1, is EPEVTQTPSHQVTQMGQEVILRCVPISNHLYFYWYRQILGQKVEFLVSFYNNEISEKSEIFDDQFSVERPDGSNFTLKIRSTKLEDSAMYFCASTPEQHTEAFFGQGTRLTVV.

The rearrangement joins TRBV4-1 to TRBJ2-5, with a tentative D call TRBD2 (6 bases). Germline V gives CDR1 MGHRA, CDR2 YSYEKL. The CDR3 has 16 amino acids. V was shortened by 4 bases and J by 5 bases, with 20 bases between the two germline ends. DNA for the CDR3: TGCGCCAGCAGCCCGTCGGGTCGCCCTGCGGGGGAGACCCAGTACTTC. This codes for CASSPSGRPAGETQYF.

This chain's CDR3 is CASSDLRPVAEAFF. CDR3 bases: TGCGCCAGCAGTGATTTGCGCCCGGTGGCTGAAGCTTTCTTT. The chain employs TRBV10-2 and TRBJ1-1, with D uncertain. Germline V gene lookup returns CDR1 WSHSY and CDR2 SAAADI. This CDR3 spans 14 amino acids. V gave up 3 bases and J gave up 6 bases, with 14 bases separating them.

V usage is TRBV5-5 and J usage is TRBJ1-5, with TRBD1 identical over 9 bases. This CDR3 is 15 amino acids long. V dropped 3 bases and J dropped 5; count of bases not matched to a gene: 6. CDR1 and CDR2 (germline): SGHKS, YYEKEE (reference sequence). The CDR3 sequence: CASSSDGTGYQPQHF. CDR3 DNA: TGTGCCAGCAGCTCGGACGGGACAGGGTATCAGCCCCAGCATTTT.

This clone was picked up one time. The chain joins TRBV7-9 to TRBJ1-2; the match to TRBD1 covers 7 bases. J gave up 5 bases and V 3 bases, and 3 bases lay outside the gene matches. CDR1 SEHNR and CDR2 FQNEAQ come from the germline V gene (reference sequence). The CDR3 runs to 13 residues. The CDR3 protein is CASSFGTDYGYTF. The DNA of the CDR3 is TGTGCCAGCAGCTTTGGGACAGATTATGGCTACACCTTC.

V usage is TRBV15 and J usage is TRBJ1-4; no firm D call. The CDR3 loop spans 15 amino acids. Trimming stripped 3 bases from V and 5 bases from J, with 13 bases between. CDR1 is LNHNV and CDR2 is YYDKDF in the germline V gene (reference sequence). The CDR3 here is CATSRRRVPNEKLFF. CDR3 DNA sequence: TGTGCCACCAGCAGGCGCCGGGTCCCGAATGAAAAACTGTTTTTT.

CDR3 sequence (DNA): TGCGCCAGCAGCCAAGATGCAGGGTCTAGCACAGATACGCAGTATTTT. Its protein is CASSQDAGSSTDTQYF. V and J are TRBV4-1 and TRBJ2-3, with a weak D call TRBD1 (5 bases). Looked up from germline, CDR1 is MGHRA and CDR2 is YSYEKL. Trimming removed 0 bases from V and 0 bases from J, with 10 bases in between. This CDR3 has 16 residues.

The J gene is TRBJ1-3, the V gene TRBV6-1; 10 bases agree with TRBD1. The CDR3 length is 17 residues. Germline-derived CDR1 and CDR2 are MNHNS and SASEGT. The trim removed 4 bases at V and 2 bases at J, leaving 8 bases unmatched. The CDR3 DNA reads TGTGCCAGCAGTGGGACCGGGACAGGGGTTCCTGGAAACACCATATATTTT. Translation: CASSGTGTGVPGNTIYF.

In this sample, this clone turned up a few times. This chain links TRBV7-2 with TRBJ2-7; 8 nucleotides align to TRBD2. Germline V gives CDR1 SGHTA, CDR2 FQGNSA. This CDR3 has 13 amino acids. V lost 2 bases and J lost 7; bases outside the gene matches: 4. The CDR3 loop is CASSLPGGGEQYF. DNA for the CDR3: TGTGCCAGCAGCTTACCTGGCGGGGGGGAGCAGTACTTC.

About this clone: The junction and the germline gene differ at one end; a read error may be behind it. This chain connects TRBV7-9 to TRBJ1-1, with 7 bases fitting TRBD1. The germline CDR1 and CDR2 sequences are SEHNR and FQNEAQ (reference sequence). This CDR3 is built from 18 residues. CDR3 protein: CSSSTRKGSGPGGTEAFF. The CDR3 DNA sequence: TGTTCCAGCAGCACCCGGAAGGGGTCAGGCCCAGGGGGCACTGAAGCTTTCTTT.

This chain links TRBV2 with TRBJ2-2; 8 bases are a match to TRBD1. CDR3 length: 18 amino acids. Trimming at V came to 1 base and at J to 7 bases, leaving 14 bases not matched to a gene. Germline V gives CDR1 SNHLY, CDR2 FYNNEI. The DNA for the CDR3 is TGTGCCAGCAGTGAAGATGGCGGGACAGGCGAATTTGGCGGGGAGCTGTTTTTT. The encoded protein is CASSEDGGTGEFGGELFF.

The chain is built from TRBV4-1 and TRBJ2-3; 11 nucleotides line up with TRBD2. V gave up 2 bases and J gave up 0 bases; unmatched junction bases: 7. Germline assignment: CDR1 MGHRA and CDR2 YSYEKL. The CDR3 consists of 18 residues. For the CDR3, the DNA is TGCGCCAGCAGCCAAATTTTGACTAGCGGGGCCAGCACAGATACGCAGTATTTT. Translating gives CASSQILTSGASTDTQYF.

This rearrangement joins TRBV6-1 to TRBJ2-3, with a possible D match to TRBD1 (6 bases). This CDR3 has 13 amino acids. Germline CDR1 reads MNHNS; CDR2 reads SASEGT. Trimming removed 8 bases at V and 5 bases at J, with 14 bases between. CDR3 residues: CASQGLGVDTQYF. Written as DNA, the CDR3 is TGTGCCAGCCAGGGGCTTGGGGTAGATACGCAGTATTTT.

The gene calls are TRBV6-1 and TRBJ2-2, with 10 bases that match TRBD2. Germline V gene lookup returns CDR1 MNHNS and CDR2 SASEGT. V was pared by 6 bases and J by 7 bases, with 8 bases of the junction left unmatched. The CDR3 runs to 15 residues. The CDR3 nucleotides are TGTGCCAGCAGGAGCGGGGGGGGGATCAGCGGGGAGCTGTTTTTT. It specifies CASRSGGGISGELFF.